This T cell receptor (beta chain) came from a study of CD8 T cells in Susac syndrome (dated by TCRdb to the late 2010s). General notes on the study: The study used repertoire sequencing to test whether antigen drove CD8+ T cell activation and differentiation in Susac syndrome. The clonality of the CD8+ T cell repertoire was compared across over 9 healthy donors, around 14 Susac syndrome patients and 15 multiple sclerosis patients. Overall results and qualifications from the work: The number of individuals in the TCR sequencing and HLA analysis was acknowledged as relatively small.

Of note for this clonotype: It lacks a known antigen. Base qualities were left out, and no much larger clone turns up one base away.

RNA was extracted using the RNeasy kit, and roughly 0.5 to 1 microgram was reverse transcribed with random hexamers. The immunoSEQ multiplex PCR assay, covering 54 Vbeta and 13 Jbeta segments, was used to amplify TCR beta CDR3 regions. PCR amplification bias was corrected by using a synthetic template baseline for primer optimization and computational correction. The source study handled its data this way. Only productive sequences were kept, with reads annotated to V, D and J genes according to IMGT and analyzed in immunoSEQ Analyzer. To calculate clonality, Shannon entropy was normalized by log2 of the number of productive unique sequences and then subtracted from one. For each patient and control, public and private clones were evaluated within the 100 most prevalent clones. Clones were defined as Susac-specific when absent from the healthy and MS cohorts, from approximately 1,100 published viral clones and from other ImmuneACCESS disease sequences. TCRdb redid the processing of the public reads, applying fastp at Q25 and MiXCR, and retained in-frame beta chains. Identical CDR3 protein sequences are pooled into one entry, listed with their most common genes and DNA. The V and J calls reflect TCRdb's pipeline rather than the authors' work. The sample has some 150,000 distinct CDR3 sequences on record, roughly 94% of them singletons. 0.2% to 0.25% of the sample belongs to the ten largest clones.

Peripheral blood CD8+ and CD4+ T cells from healthy donors, Susac syndrome patients and multiple sclerosis patients were profiled using high-throughput TCR beta sequencing. Treatment-naive patients with stable or active relapsing-remitting disease fulfilling revised McDonald criteria were used as multiple sclerosis controls. CD8+ TEMRA cells were enriched by FACS, while bulk CD8+ and CD4+ T cells were purified by magnetic negative isolation. Blood was drawn into EDTA tubes, processed within 24 hours, and PBMCs were isolated by density gradient centrifugation. PBMCs destined for TCR sequencing were cryopreserved in liquid nitrogen and later thawed in a 37 °C water bath. The sorted or isolated CD4+, CD8+ and CD8+ TEMRA cells had a purity of 90% or higher. Material: CD8+ T cells from PBMCs. This clonotype was obtained from a human donor with multiple sclerosis.

The CDR3 amino acid sequence is: CATGSGTRINNEQFF. In nucleotides, the sequence is TGTGCCACCGGCTCCGGGACTAGAATCAACAATGAGCAGTTCTTC. This chain is built from TRBV15 and TRBJ2-1; TRBD2 aligns with 8 central bases. CDR1 LNHNV and CDR2 YYDKDF were looked up in the germline V gene (reference sequence). Germline trimming: 8 bases from V, 5 bases from J; junction bases outside gene matches: 11. Measured from the cysteine to the phenylalanine, the CDR3 is 15 residues long. The CDR3 DNA has 45 bases and is translated from base 1.